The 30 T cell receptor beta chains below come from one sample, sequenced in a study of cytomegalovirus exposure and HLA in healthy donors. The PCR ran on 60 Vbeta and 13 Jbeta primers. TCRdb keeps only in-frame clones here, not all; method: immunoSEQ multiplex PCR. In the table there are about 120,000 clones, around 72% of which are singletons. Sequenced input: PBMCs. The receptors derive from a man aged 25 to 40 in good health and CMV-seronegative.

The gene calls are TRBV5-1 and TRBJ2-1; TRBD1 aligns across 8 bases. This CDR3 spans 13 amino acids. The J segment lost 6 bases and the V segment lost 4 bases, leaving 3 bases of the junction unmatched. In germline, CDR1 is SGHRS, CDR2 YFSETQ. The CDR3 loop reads CASSGQGINEQFF. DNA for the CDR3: TGCGCCAGCAGCGGACAGGGTATCAATGAGCAGTTCTTC. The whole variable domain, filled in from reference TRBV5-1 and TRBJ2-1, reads KAGVTQTPRYLIKTRGQQVTLSCSPISGHRSVSWYQQTPGQGLQFLFEYFSETQRNKGNFPGRFSGRQFSNSRSEMNVSTLELGDSALYLCASSGQGINEQFFGPGTRLTVL.

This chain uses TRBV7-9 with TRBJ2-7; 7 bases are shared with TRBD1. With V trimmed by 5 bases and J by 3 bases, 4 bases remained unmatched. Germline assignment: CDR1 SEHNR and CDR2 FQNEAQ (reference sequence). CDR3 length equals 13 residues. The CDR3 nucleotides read TGTGCCAGCAGCAGAACAGGGGTCTACGAGCAGTACTTC. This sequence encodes CASSRTGVYEQYF.

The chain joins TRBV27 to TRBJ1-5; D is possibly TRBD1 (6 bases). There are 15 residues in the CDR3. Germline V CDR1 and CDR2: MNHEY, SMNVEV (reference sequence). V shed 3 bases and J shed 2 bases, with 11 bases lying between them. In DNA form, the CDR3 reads TGTGCCAGCAGTTTTAACAGGGCCGGCAATCAGCCCCAGCATTTT. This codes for CASSFNRAGNQPQHF.

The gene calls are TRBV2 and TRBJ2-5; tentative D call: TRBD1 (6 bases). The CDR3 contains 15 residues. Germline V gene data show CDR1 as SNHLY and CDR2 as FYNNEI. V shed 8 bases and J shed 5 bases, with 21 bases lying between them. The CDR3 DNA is TGTGCCAGCGGACTGGGGGCTCCCCAGTCCGAGACCCAGTACTTC. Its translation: CASGLGAPQSETQYF.

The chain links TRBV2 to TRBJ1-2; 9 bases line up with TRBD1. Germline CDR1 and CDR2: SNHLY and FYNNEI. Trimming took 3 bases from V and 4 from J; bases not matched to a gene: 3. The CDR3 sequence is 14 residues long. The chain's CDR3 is CASSEGQGFYGYTF. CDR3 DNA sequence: TGTGCCAGCAGTGAGGGACAGGGTTTCTATGGCTACACCTTC. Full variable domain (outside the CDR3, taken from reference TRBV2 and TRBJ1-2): EPEVTQTPSHQVTQMGQEVILRCVPISNHLYFYWYRQILGQKVEFLVSFYNNEISEKSEIFDDQFSVERPDGSNFTLKIRSTKLEDSAMYFCASSEGQGFYGYTFGSGTRLTVV.

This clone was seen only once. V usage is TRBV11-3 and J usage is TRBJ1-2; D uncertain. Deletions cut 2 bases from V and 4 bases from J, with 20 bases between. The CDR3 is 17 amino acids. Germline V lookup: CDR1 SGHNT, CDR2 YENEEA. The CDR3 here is CASSLTPTRSICYGYTF. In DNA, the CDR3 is TGTGCCAGCAGCTTAACCCCGACACGAAGTATATGCTATGGCTACACCTTC. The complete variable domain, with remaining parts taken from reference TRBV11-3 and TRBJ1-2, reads EAGVVQSPRYKIIEKKQPVAFWCNPISGHNTLYWYLQNLGQGPELLIRYENEEAVDDSQLPKDRFSAERLKGVDSTLKIQPAELGDSAVYLCASSLTPTRSICYGYTFGSGTRLTVV.

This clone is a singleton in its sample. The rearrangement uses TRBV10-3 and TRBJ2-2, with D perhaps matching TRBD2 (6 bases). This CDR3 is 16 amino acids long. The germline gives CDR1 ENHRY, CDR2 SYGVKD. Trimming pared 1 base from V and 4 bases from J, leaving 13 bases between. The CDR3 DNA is TGTGCCATCAGTGAGTTTGGAGGGCTGGGCACCGGGGAGCTGTTTTTT. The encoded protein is CAISEFGGLGTGELFF.

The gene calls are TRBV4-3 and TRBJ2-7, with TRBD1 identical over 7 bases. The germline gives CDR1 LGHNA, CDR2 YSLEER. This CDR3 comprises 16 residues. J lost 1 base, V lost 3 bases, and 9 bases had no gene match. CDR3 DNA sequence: TGCGCCAGCAGCCAGGGTGGGACAGTGGGATCCTACGAGCAGTACTTC. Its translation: CASSQGGTVGSYEQYF.

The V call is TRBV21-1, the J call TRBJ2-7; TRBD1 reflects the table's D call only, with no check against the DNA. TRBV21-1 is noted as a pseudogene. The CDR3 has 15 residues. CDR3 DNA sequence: TGTGCCAGCAGCAAAGCCAAGGGGACACCCTACGAGCAGTACTTC. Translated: CASSKAKGTPYEQYF.

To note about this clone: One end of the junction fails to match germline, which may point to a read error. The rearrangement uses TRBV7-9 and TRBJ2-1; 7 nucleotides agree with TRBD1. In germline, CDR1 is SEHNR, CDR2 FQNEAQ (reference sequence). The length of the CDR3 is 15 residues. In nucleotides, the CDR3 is TGTTCCAGCAGCCAAGCAGGGGGCTCCTACAATGAGCAGTTCTTC. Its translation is CSSSQAGGSYNEQFF.

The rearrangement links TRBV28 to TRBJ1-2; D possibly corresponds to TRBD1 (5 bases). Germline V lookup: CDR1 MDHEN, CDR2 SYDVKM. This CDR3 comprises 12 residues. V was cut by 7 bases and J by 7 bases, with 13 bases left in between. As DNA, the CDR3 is TGTGCCAGCAATCGGGGGTTACGTGGCTACACCTTC. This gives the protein CASNRGLRGYTF.

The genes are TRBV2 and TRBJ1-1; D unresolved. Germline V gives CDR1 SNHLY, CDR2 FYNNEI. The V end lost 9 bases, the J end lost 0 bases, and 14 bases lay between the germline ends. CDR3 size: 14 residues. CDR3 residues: CASGDDMMNTEAFF. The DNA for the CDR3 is TGTGCCAGTGGAGATGATATGATGAACACTGAAGCTTTCTTT.

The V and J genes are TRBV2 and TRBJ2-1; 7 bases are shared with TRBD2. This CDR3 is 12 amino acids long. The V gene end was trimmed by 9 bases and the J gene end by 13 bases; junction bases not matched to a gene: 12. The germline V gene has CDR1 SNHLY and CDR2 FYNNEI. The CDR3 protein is CASKEISTSQFF. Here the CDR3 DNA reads TGTGCCAGTAAAGAAATCTCGACTAGCCAGTTCTTC.

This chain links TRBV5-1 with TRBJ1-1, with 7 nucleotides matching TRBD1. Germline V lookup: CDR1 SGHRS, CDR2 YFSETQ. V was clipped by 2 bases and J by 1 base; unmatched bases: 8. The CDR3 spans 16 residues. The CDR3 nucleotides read TGCGCCAGCAGCTTAGTCTGGACAGGCTCGAACACTGAAGCTTTCTTT. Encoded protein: CASSLVWTGSNTEAFF. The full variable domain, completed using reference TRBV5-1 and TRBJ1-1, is KAGVTQTPRYLIKTRGQQVTLSCSPISGHRSVSWYQQTPGQGLQFLFEYFSETQRNKGNFPGRFSGRQFSNSRSEMNVSTLELGDSALYLCASSLVWTGSNTEAFFGQGTRLTVV.

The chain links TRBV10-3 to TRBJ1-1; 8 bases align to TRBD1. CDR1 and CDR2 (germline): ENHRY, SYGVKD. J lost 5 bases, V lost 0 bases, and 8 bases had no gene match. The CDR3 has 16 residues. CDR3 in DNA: TGTGCCATCAGTGAGTCGATGGGCAGGGGGCCTACTGAAGCTTTCTTT. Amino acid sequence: CAISESMGRGPTEAFF.

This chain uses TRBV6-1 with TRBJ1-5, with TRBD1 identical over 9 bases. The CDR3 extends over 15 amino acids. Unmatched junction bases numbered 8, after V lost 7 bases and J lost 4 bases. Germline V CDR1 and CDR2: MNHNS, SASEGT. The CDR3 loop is CASKEGTGLNQPQHF. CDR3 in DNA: TGTGCCAGCAAGGAGGGGACAGGGCTAAATCAGCCCCAGCATTTT.

The CDR3 nucleotides are TGTGCCAGCTCACCCGCGATTTCGTCCCCTACTACCTACGAGCAGTACTTC. This sequence encodes CASSPAISSPTTYEQYF. The chain is built from TRBV18 and TRBJ2-7; no clear D gene. This CDR3 is built from 17 residues. In germline, CDR1 is KGHSH, CDR2 LQKENI. Trimming left V 3 bases short and J 2 bases short, with 20 bases between.

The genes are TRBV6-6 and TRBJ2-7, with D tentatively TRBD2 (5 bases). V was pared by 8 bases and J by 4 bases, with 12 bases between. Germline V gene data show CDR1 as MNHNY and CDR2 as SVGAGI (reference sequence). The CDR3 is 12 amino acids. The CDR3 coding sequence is TGTGCCAGCGTCGGAGGTCAATACGAGCAGTACTTC. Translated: CASVGGQYEQYF.

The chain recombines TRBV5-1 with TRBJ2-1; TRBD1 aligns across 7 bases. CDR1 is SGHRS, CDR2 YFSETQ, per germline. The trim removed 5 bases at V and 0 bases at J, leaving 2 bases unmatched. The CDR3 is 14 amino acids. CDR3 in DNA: TGCGCCAGCAGACACAGGGGCTCCTACAATGAGCAGTTCTTC. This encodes CASRHRGSYNEQFF.

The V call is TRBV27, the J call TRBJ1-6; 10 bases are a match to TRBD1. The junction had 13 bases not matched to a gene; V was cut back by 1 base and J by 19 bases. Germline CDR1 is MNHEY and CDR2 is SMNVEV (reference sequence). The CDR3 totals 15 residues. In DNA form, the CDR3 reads TGTGCCAGCAGTTTATGGCCCCACTCCGGGACAGGGGTACACTTT. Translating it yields CASSLWPHSGTGVHF.

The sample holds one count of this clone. The CDR3 region is CASSRDRGVYEQYF. CDR3 nucleotides: TGTGCCAGCAGCCGTGACAGGGGGGTTTACGAGCAGTACTTC. This chain links TRBV7-2 with TRBJ2-7; 9 bases are shared with TRBD1. Germline V gene data show CDR1 as SGHTA and CDR2 as FQGNSA. The CDR3 runs to 14 residues. Trimming took 5 bases from V and 4 from J; bases not matched to a gene: 6.

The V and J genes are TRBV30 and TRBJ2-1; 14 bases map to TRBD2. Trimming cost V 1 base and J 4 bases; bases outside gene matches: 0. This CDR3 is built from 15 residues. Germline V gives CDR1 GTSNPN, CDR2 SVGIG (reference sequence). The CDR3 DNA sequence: TGTGCCTGGAGTGGACTAGCGGGGGGGTACAATGAGCAGTTCTTC. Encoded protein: CAWSGLAGGYNEQFF.

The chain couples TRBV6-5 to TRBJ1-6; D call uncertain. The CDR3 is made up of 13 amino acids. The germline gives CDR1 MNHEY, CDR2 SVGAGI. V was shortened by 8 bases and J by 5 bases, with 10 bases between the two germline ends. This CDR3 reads CASGRSHNSPLHF. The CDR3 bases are TGTGCCAGCGGTAGGAGCCATAATTCACCCCTCCACTTT.

The CDR3 sequence: CAISDSSFSGQGRYGYTF. The CDR3, as DNA: TGTGCCATCAGTGATTCCTCCTTCTCGGGACAGGGTCGTTATGGCTACACCTTC. The rearrangement links TRBV10-3 to TRBJ1-2, with 9 bases matching TRBD1. Unmatched junction bases numbered 16, after V lost 3 bases and J lost 5 bases. The CDR3 contains 18 residues. CDR1 ENHRY and CDR2 SYGVKD come from the germline V gene.

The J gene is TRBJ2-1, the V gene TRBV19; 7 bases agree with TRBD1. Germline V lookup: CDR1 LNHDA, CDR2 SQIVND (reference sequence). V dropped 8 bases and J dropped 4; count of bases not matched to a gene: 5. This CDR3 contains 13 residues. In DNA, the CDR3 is TGTGCCAGTTCCGGGACAGAATACAATGAGCAGTTCTTC. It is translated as CASSGTEYNEQFF.

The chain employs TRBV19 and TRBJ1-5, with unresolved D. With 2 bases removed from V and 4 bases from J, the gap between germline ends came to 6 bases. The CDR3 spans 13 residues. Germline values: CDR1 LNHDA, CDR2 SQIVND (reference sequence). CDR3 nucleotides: TGTGCCAGTAGTATATCGGTGAATCAGCCCCAGCATTTT. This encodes CASSISVNQPQHF.

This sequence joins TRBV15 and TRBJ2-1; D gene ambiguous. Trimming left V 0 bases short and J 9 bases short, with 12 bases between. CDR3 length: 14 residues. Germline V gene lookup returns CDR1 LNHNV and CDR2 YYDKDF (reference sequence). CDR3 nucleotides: TGTGCCACCAGCAGAGATCGAAGCTTTGCTGAGCAGTTCTTC. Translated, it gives CATSRDRSFAEQFF.

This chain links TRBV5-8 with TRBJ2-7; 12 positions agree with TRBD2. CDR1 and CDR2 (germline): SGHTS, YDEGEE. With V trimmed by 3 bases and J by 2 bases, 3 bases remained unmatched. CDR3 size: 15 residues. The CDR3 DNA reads TGTGCCAGCAGCTGGACTAGCGGGACTGCCTACGAGCAGTACTTC. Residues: CASSWTSGTAYEQYF.

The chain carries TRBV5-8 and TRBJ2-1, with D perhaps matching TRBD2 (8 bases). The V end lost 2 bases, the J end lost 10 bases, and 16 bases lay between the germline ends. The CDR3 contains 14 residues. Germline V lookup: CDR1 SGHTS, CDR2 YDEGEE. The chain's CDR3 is CASSLIRGGQEQFF. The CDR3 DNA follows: TGTGCCAGCAGCTTAATACGGGGGGGACAGGAGCAGTTCTTC.

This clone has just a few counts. CDR3 protein: CASSTMKTGAPYEQYF. DNA of the CDR3: TGTGCCAGCAGCACAATGAAGACAGGGGCGCCCTACGAGCAGTACTTC. The V gene is TRBV7-9, the J gene TRBJ2-7; TRBD1 matches at 8 bases. The length of the CDR3 is 16 residues. Germline V lookup: CDR1 SEHNR, CDR2 FQNEAQ (reference sequence). V was clipped by 5 bases and J by 2 bases; unmatched bases: 11.